The next 7 T cell receptor beta chains were all read from a single sample in a study of spatial heterogeneity in lung cancer. Findings of the study overall: Counts of expanded intratumoral alpha and beta TCRs tracked tumor mutation counts.

No antigen is known for these receptors. Specified time point: sample taken at primary tumor resection. TCRdb redid the calling of the 5' RACE reads with MiXCR, one entry per CDR3 protein. The sample includes about 16,000 distinct CDR3 sequences, 4.5% to 7% seen only once; the top ten take approximately 10%. The sample consisted of lung tumor tissue, taken at surgery. These TCRs come from a female donor with early-stage non-small cell lung cancer.

This clonotype was seen many times. This chain links TRBV12-3 or TRBV12-4 with TRBJ2-3; D perhaps matches TRBD1 (7 bases). The CDR3 runs 14 residues. Trimming removed 8 bases from V and 2 bases from J, with 14 bases in between. The CDR3 region has the DNA TGTGCCAGCTCCCGCGGGACAGCCACAGATACGCAGTATTTT. It encodes CASSRGTATDTQYF.

This clonotype occurred many times. DNA for the CDR3: TGTGCCAGCAGCTTTAGCGGTCCAAGCACAGATACGCAGTATTTT. Amino acids: CASSFSGPSTDTQYF. The V gene is TRBV7-9, the J gene TRBJ2-3, with D perhaps TRBD2 (6 bases). The V end lost 3 bases, the J end lost 0 bases, and 10 bases lay between the germline ends. CDR1 and CDR2 from the germline V gene are SEHNR and FQNEAQ (reference sequence). The CDR3 length is 15 residues.

The sample holds many counts of this clonotype. The rearrangement links TRBV10-3 to TRBJ1-2, with D maybe TRBD1 (5 bases). The CDR3 is made up of 13 amino acids. The germline V and J ends were trimmed by 6 bases and 0 bases, with 8 bases remaining between them. Germline values: CDR1 ENHRY, CDR2 SYGVKD. This chain's CDR3 is CAIRTGPNYGYTF. CDR3 DNA sequence: TGTGCCATCAGAACGGGACCTAACTATGGCTACACCTTC.

This clonotype was picked up a small number of times. This chain uses TRBV7-9 with TRBJ1-6; 8 positions agree with TRBD1. Germline V gene lookup returns CDR1 SEHNR and CDR2 FQNEAQ (reference sequence). V gave up 5 bases and J gave up 9 bases; unmatched junction bases: 9. This CDR3 is built from 15 residues. This CDR3 reads CASSPSTGVGSPLHF. The CDR3 DNA is TGTGCCAGCAGCCCATCGACAGGGGTTGGTTCACCCCTCCACTTT.

This clonotype was seen many times. The rearrangement joins TRBV5-1 to TRBJ2-2, with 12 positions matching TRBD1. CDR1 SGHRS and CDR2 YFSETQ come from the germline V gene. The CDR3 runs 18 residues. V lost 4 bases to trimming and J lost 1 base; unmatched junction nucleotides: 8. The CDR3 sequence: CASSNKGQGALNTGELFF. The CDR3 nucleotides read TGCGCCAGCAGCAACAAGGGACAGGGGGCTTTGAACACCGGGGAGCTGTTTTTT.

In its sample, this clonotype was seen many times. The CDR3 reads CASSLIGQGSGYTF. DNA of the CDR3: TGTGCCAGCAGTTTAATAGGACAGGGGAGTGGCTACACCTTC. The chain joins TRBV28 to TRBJ1-2; 9 nucleotides align to TRBD1. V was pared by 2 bases and J by 7 bases, with 5 bases of the junction left unmatched. The length of the CDR3 is 14 residues. Per germline, CDR1 MDHEN and CDR2 SYDVKM.

In its sample, this clonotype was seen many times. J is TRBJ2-6 and V is TRBV20-1; D possibly corresponds to TRBD2 (6 bases). The CDR3 extends over 15 amino acids. Between the trimmed V and J ends, which lost 4 bases and 0 bases, there was a span of 10 bases. CDR1 is DFQATT, CDR2 SNEGSKA, per germline (reference sequence). The CDR3 coding sequence is TGCAGTGCTAAGGAGGGAAACTCTGGGGCCAACGTCCTGACTTTC. Amino acid sequence: CSAKEGNSGANVLTF.